A single sample gave rise to the 9 T cell receptor beta chains below, sequenced in a study of CD8 T cell repertoires and HIV-1 epitope variants. Measured with immunoSEQ multiplex PCR; TCRdb has only the in-frame clones, and not every one. The sample lists about 6,000 clones; around 66% were seen once. Antigens for these TCRs are unknown. Material: cultured CD8+ T cells derived from PBMCs. Source of these receptors: a male donor with HIV.

V usage is TRBV29-1 and J usage is TRBJ2-3; D is perhaps TRBD2 (5 bases). The germline CDR1 and CDR2 sequences are SQVTM and ANQGSEA. V lost 1 base and J lost 4, with 15 bases in between. This CDR3 region has 15 residues. The CDR3 region is CSVEGGPPRADTQYF. The CDR3 DNA reads as TGCAGCGTTGAAGGCGGACCGCCGAGGGCAGATACGCAGTATTTT.

This clone turned up a few times. The chain carries TRBV7-9 and TRBJ1-2; D is unclear. The CDR3 totals 15 residues. Germline V gene lookup returns CDR1 SEHNR and CDR2 FQNEAQ (reference sequence). V was trimmed by 1 base and J by 6 bases, leaving 15 bases between them. CDR3 sequence (DNA): TGTGCCAGCAGCTTAGGAACTTGGAGTCCCGATGGCTACACCTTC. Amino acids: CASSLGTWSPDGYTF.

This clone was seen a handful of times. This chain joins TRBV2 and TRBJ2-7; D is possibly TRBD1 (6 bases). The CDR3 has 11 residues. Germline CDR1 is SNHLY and CDR2 is FYNNEI. Trimming pared 11 bases from V and 2 bases from J, leaving 10 bases between. CDR3 residues: CAAGDAYEQYF. CDR3 DNA: TGTGCCGCAGGGGACGCCTACGAGCAGTACTTC.

V gene TRBV5-1 combines with J gene TRBJ2-5; D possibly uses TRBD1 or TRBD2 (5 bases each). This CDR3 spans 16 amino acids. The V end was cut by 4 bases, the J end by 1 base, with 17 bases between. Germline CDR1 SGHRS, CDR2 YFSETQ. The DNA of the CDR3 is TGCGCCAGCAGCCTAACTTCGGGACGCCCCCAAGAGACCCAGTACTTC. Protein product: CASSLTSGRPQETQYF.

The V call is TRBV5-6, the J call TRBJ2-2; D ambiguous. CDR3 length: 16 residues. V was cut by 3 bases and J by 1 base, with 13 bases left in between. Germline V gene data show CDR1 as SGHDT and CDR2 as YYEEEE. The CDR3 bases are TGTGCCAGCAGCTCCTGGACCAGAGAGAACACCGGGGAGCTGTTTTTT. Protein product: CASSSWTRENTGELFF.

This sequence joins TRBV1 and TRBJ1-4. TRBV1 is a pseudogene locus. This CDR3 spans 16 amino acids. This CDR3 reads CTSSQDRGGPEEKLFF. CDR3 DNA: TGCACCAGCAGCCAAGATAGGGGGGGGCCGGAGGAAAAACTGTTTTTT.

J is TRBJ1-5 and V is TRBV19; perhaps TRBD1 as D (6 bases). V shed 5 bases and J shed 7 bases, with 21 bases lying between them. The CDR3 is made up of 16 amino acids. Germline assignment: CDR1 LNHDA and CDR2 SQIVND (reference sequence). The CDR3 region is CASSPHEGGAGQPQHF. The CDR3 nucleotides are TGTGCCAGTAGTCCACATGAGGGGGGCGCGGGGCAGCCCCAGCATTTT. Variable domain in full (rest from reference TRBV19 and TRBJ1-5): DGGITQSPKYLFRKEGQNVTLSCEQNLNHDAMYWYRQDPGQGLRLIYYSQIVNDFQKGDIAEGYSVSREKKESFPLTVTSAQKNPTAFYLCASSPHEGGAGQPQHFGDGTRLSIL.

DNA of the CDR3: TGTGCCAGCAGTTTCCTGGCTAGCGGGAGTCAACCAACTAGCACAGATACGCAGTATTTT. Translating gives CASSFLASGSQPTSTDTQYF. The V gene is TRBV27, the J gene TRBJ2-3; TRBD2 matches at 10 bases. V was clipped by 3 bases and J by 0 bases; unmatched bases: 15. The germline CDR1 and CDR2 sequences are MNHEY and SMNVEV (reference sequence). The CDR3 is made up of 20 amino acids.

This clone was observed a single time. This sequence joins TRBV7-9 and TRBJ2-5; 7 positions match TRBD1. The CDR3 is 14 amino acids. Germline lookup yields CDR1 SEHNR and CDR2 FQNEAQ (reference sequence). V lost 4 bases to trimming and J lost 3 bases; unmatched junction nucleotides: 5. Here the CDR3 reads CASSSRDREETQYF. The CDR3, as DNA: TGTGCCAGCAGCTCACGTGACAGGGAAGAGACCCAGTACTTC.